The 32 T cell receptor beta chains below all came from one sample that was sequenced in a study of cytomegalovirus exposure and HLA in healthy donors. The PCR had 60 Vbeta and 13 Jbeta primers. Method: immunoSEQ multiplex PCR; TCRdb's copy keeps in-frame clones and lacks some. The sample lists 150,000 to 200,000 clones, roughly 71% occurring once. The source material was PBMCs. The receptors were sampled from a woman between 50 and 59 years old in good health and CMV-seropositive.

The V call is TRBV7-9, the J call TRBJ2-6; no clear D gene. The CDR3 runs 15 residues. Trimming cost V 5 bases and J 1 base, with 9 bases left between them. Germline CDR1 and CDR2: SEHNR and FQNEAQ (reference sequence). The CDR3 DNA is TGTGCCAGCAGCGCCCCCGGGTCTGGGGCCAACGTCCTGACTTTC. Protein: CASSAPGSGANVLTF.

The chain recombines TRBV6-1 with TRBJ1-3, with 7 bases identical to TRBD1. Germline V gene sequence: CDR1 MNHNS, CDR2 SASEGT. The CDR3 consists of 16 residues. Trimming cost V 2 bases and J 0 bases; bases outside gene matches: 4. CDR3 amino acids: CASSERGQASGNTIYF. The CDR3 DNA follows: TGTGCCAGCAGTGAAAGGGGGCAGGCCTCTGGAAACACCATATATTTT.

The chain employs TRBV2 and TRBJ2-7; tentatively, D is TRBD1 (5 bases). Trimming stripped 3 bases from V and 0 bases from J, with 12 bases between. This CDR3 is 15 amino acids long. The germline V gene encodes CDR1 SNHLY and CDR2 FYNNEI. CDR3 bases: TGTGCCAGCAGTGAGCAGGGCGCCTTCTCCTACGAGCAGTACTTC. It codes for CASSEQGAFSYEQYF.

V is TRBV5-1 and J is TRBJ2-2; 10 bases match TRBD2. The CDR3 extends over 16 amino acids. The V gene's germline CDR1 is SGHRS and CDR2 YFSETQ. The V and J ends lost 4 bases and 7 bases, in that order; junction bases with no gene match: 10. CDR3 DNA: TGCGCCAGCAGCGCCCCAGCGGGGGGGTCTATCGGGGAGCTGTTTTTT. It encodes CASSAPAGGSIGELFF.

Here the CDR3 reads CASTPWGQGSGARKLFF. In nucleotides, the CDR3 is TGTGCCAGCACCCCATGGGGGCAGGGTTCGGGTGCTAGAAAACTGTTTTTT. V gene TRBV2 combines with J gene TRBJ1-4; D might be TRBD1 (6 bases). Germline CDR1 SNHLY, CDR2 FYNNEI. This CDR3 region has 17 residues. V dropped 7 bases and J dropped 10 bases, with 28 bases sitting between them.

This clone was detected once. This rearrangement joins TRBV10-1 to TRBJ2-2, with D possibly matching TRBD2 (5 bases). Germline V CDR1 and CDR2: WNHNN, SYGVQD (reference sequence). V lost 5 bases and J lost 4, with 8 bases in between. The CDR3 runs to 13 residues. For the CDR3, the DNA is TGCGCCAGCAGTTGGGAGATCACCGGGGAGCTGTTTTTT. It codes for CASSWEITGELFF.

The count of this clone is one. The rearrangement joins TRBV6-6 to TRBJ1-1, with TRBD1 identical over 7 bases. Germline lookup yields CDR1 MNHNY and CDR2 SVGAGI (reference sequence). With 6 bases clipped from V and 7 bases from J, the junction kept 8 bases outside the gene matches. The length of the CDR3 is 13 residues. The DNA of the CDR3 is TGTGCCAGCAGCAGCGTCGGGACAGTTGAAGCTTTCTTT. Translated, it gives CASSSVGTVEAFF.

The sample holds a few counts of this clone. CDR3 residues: CASSSGGGGEQFF. The CDR3 DNA reads TGCGCCAGCAGCTCCGGGGGGGGTGGTGAGCAGTTCTTC. The chain joins TRBV10-1 to TRBJ2-1, with 8 bases lining up with TRBD2. Trimming cost V 6 bases and J 9 bases; bases outside gene matches: 7. The CDR3 is 13 amino acids. Germline values: CDR1 WNHNN, CDR2 SYGVQD (reference sequence).

The chain combines TRBV5-1 with TRBJ2-5; TRBD1 aligns across 9 bases. CDR3 size: 16 residues. CDR1 and CDR2 (germline): SGHRS, YFSETQ. V shed 4 bases and J 4 bases; nucleotides not matched to a gene: 11. The CDR3 reads CASSTTIQGAGETQYF. CDR3 DNA: TGCGCCAGCAGCACGACGATACAGGGGGCGGGAGAGACCCAGTACTTC.

The J gene is TRBJ2-1, the V gene TRBV7-9; D not certain. This CDR3 contains 14 residues. The V end lost 1 base, the J end lost 8 bases, and 12 bases lay between the germline ends. Germline V lookup: CDR1 SEHNR, CDR2 FQNEAQ (reference sequence). CDR3 bases: TGTGCCAGCAGCTTAGGTGCAGAGGCGGATGAGCAGTTCTTC. Encoded protein: CASSLGAEADEQFF.

The V gene is TRBV19, the J gene TRBJ2-1; 9 nucleotides align to TRBD1. This CDR3 has 14 residues. J gave up 4 bases and V 7 bases, and 5 bases lay outside the gene matches. CDR1 and CDR2 from the germline V gene are LNHDA and SQIVND (reference sequence). CDR3 coding DNA: TGTGCCAGTACCCCGGGACAGGGATACAATGAGCAGTTCTTC. It specifies CASTPGQGYNEQFF.

This chain connects TRBV7-3 to TRBJ2-3; TRBD2 matches 13 bases. The trim removed 5 bases at V and 8 bases at J, leaving 7 bases unmatched. Germline V lookup: CDR1 SGHTA, CDR2 FQGTGA. The CDR3 sequence is 15 residues long. Here the CDR3 reads CASSPGLAGDGTQYF. CDR3 nucleotides: TGTGCCAGCAGCCCCGGACTAGCGGGGGATGGTACGCAGTATTTT.

The chain has TRBV28 and TRBJ2-5; the D is unclear. The CDR3 is 17 amino acids. V shed 6 bases and J shed 0 bases, with 20 bases lying between them. CDR1 is MDHEN, CDR2 SYDVKM, per germline. CDR3 residues: CASSSLATVLYQETQYF. The CDR3 DNA reads TGTGCCAGCAGCAGCTTAGCAACGGTGCTGTACCAAGAGACCCAGTACTTC.

The gene calls are TRBV9 and TRBJ2-7; possibly TRBD2 for D (6 bases). There are 15 residues in the CDR3. CDR1 and CDR2 (germline): SGDLS, YYNGEE. V dropped 0 bases and J dropped 4 bases, with 14 bases sitting between them. CDR3 bases: TGTGCCAGCAGCGTAGGAGGAGGGAAGTATTACGAGCAGTACTTC. This encodes CASSVGGGKYYEQYF.

The gene calls are TRBV7-9 and TRBJ1-2, with TRBD1 identical over 9 bases. The CDR3 loop spans 19 amino acids. Germline-derived CDR1 and CDR2 are SEHNR and FQNEAQ (reference sequence). Losses at the gene ends were 4 bases for V and 4 bases for J; bases not matched to a gene: 19. In DNA, the CDR3 is TGTGCCAGCAGCTCTAGGATTCCCCGACAGGGGGTTTCCCTCTATGGCTACACCTTC. It yields the protein CASSSRIPRQGVSLYGYTF.

The chain recombines TRBV30 with TRBJ1-5; TRBD1 aligns across 7 bases. The V gene's germline CDR1 is GTSNPN and CDR2 SVGIG (reference sequence). The CDR3 has 14 residues. The junction had 5 bases not matched to a gene; V was cut back by 3 bases and J by 3 bases. CDR3 amino acids: CAWSQTGNNQPQHF. DNA for the CDR3: TGTGCCTGGAGCCAGACAGGGAACAATCAGCCCCAGCATTTT.

The chain uses TRBV27 and TRBJ1-4, with 10 bases fitting TRBD1. CDR3 length equals 16 residues. J was trimmed by 6 bases and V by 5 bases; bases with no gene match: 9. CDR1 and CDR2 (germline): MNHEY, SMNVEV (reference sequence). This CDR3 reads CASSVRQGALYEKLFF. In DNA, the CDR3 is TGTGCCAGCAGTGTCAGACAGGGGGCACTTTATGAAAAACTGTTTTTT.

The chain recombines TRBV15 with TRBJ2-2; D is unclear. CDR3 size: 14 residues. The germline V and J ends were trimmed by 1 base and 4 bases, with 7 bases remaining between them. The V gene's germline CDR1 is LNHNV and CDR2 YYDKDF (reference sequence). This CDR3 is CATSRVAGTGELFF. The CDR3 nucleotides are TGTGCCACCAGCAGAGTAGCCGGCACCGGGGAGCTGTTTTTT.

This clone was seen only once. V is TRBV28 and J is TRBJ1-2, with 10 bases fitting TRBD1. This CDR3 region has 16 residues. In germline, CDR1 is MDHEN, CDR2 SYDVKM. Germline trimming cut 4 bases from V and 3 bases from J; bases unmatched to any gene: 8. The CDR3 loop reads CASSSRWTGGYYGYTF. The CDR3 DNA sequence: TGTGCCAGCAGTTCGCGCTGGACAGGGGGTTACTATGGCTACACCTTC.

The chain carries TRBV5-1 and TRBJ1-1, with 7 bases lining up with TRBD1. The junction had 5 bases not matched to a gene; V was cut back by 4 bases and J by 2 bases. The germline CDR1 and CDR2 sequences are SGHRS and YFSETQ. This CDR3 comprises 14 residues. CDR3 DNA sequence: TGCGCCAGCAGCAGGGACAGATCAAACACTGAAGCTTTCTTT. As protein: CASSRDRSNTEAFF. Supplemented by reference TRBV5-1 and TRBJ1-1, the full variable domain reads KAGVTQTPRYLIKTRGQQVTLSCSPISGHRSVSWYQQTPGQGLQFLFEYFSETQRNKGNFPGRFSGRQFSNSRSEMNVSTLELGDSALYLCASSRDRSNTEAFFGQGTRLTVV.

This clone occurred a few times. The chain employs TRBV2 and TRBJ1-1; perhaps TRBD1 as D (6 bases). V lost 6 bases to trimming and J lost 4 bases, with 24 bases between them. The CDR3 is 17 residues long. Germline CDR1 reads SNHLY; CDR2 reads FYNNEI. The CDR3 nucleotides read TGTGCCAGCAGCCTCAACAGGGAAGGTCGATCGGGCACTGAAGCTTTCTTT. It translates to CASSLNREGRSGTEAFF.

The rearrangement links TRBV5-1 to TRBJ2-2; 10 positions agree with TRBD1. CDR3 size: 15 residues. J lost 2 bases, V lost 7 bases, and 5 bases had no gene match. CDR1 and CDR2 from the germline V gene are SGHRS and YFSETQ. CDR3 sequence: CASGGTGVNTGELFF. The CDR3 DNA reads TGCGCCAGCGGCGGGACAGGGGTTAACACCGGGGAGCTGTTTTTT.

The CDR3 nucleotides are TGCGCCAGCAGCTTTCTTCCAGCGGGGGGGAGGAACAATGAGCAGTTCTTC. It translates to CASSFLPAGGRNNEQFF. The chain has TRBV5-1 and TRBJ2-1; TRBD2 matches at 10 bases. Germline CDR1 is SGHRS and CDR2 is YFSETQ. The CDR3 covers 17 residues. Germline trimming cut 2 bases from V and 5 bases from J; bases unmatched to any gene: 10.

This sequence joins TRBV4-1 and TRBJ1-2; 7 bases are shared with TRBD1. From germline, CDR1 is MGHRA and CDR2 YSYEKL. The CDR3 consists of 17 residues. The V and J ends lost 1 base and 7 bases, in that order; junction bases with no gene match: 15. CDR3 loop: CASSQVGGTSGICGYTF. The CDR3 nucleotides read TGCGCCAGCAGCCAAGTAGGGGGCACCTCAGGGATTTGTGGCTACACCTTC.

This sequence joins TRBV9 and TRBJ1-3, with a weak D call TRBD1 (5 bases). The CDR3 length is 13 residues. Germline CDR1 and CDR2: SGDLS and YYNGEE. V gave up 2 bases and J gave up 10 bases, with 13 bases separating them. CDR3: CASSVDGGGTIYF. The CDR3 nucleotides read TGTGCCAGCAGCGTGGACGGCGGGGGGACCATATATTTT.

This sequence joins TRBV25-1 and TRBJ2-3; D is undetermined. Germline assignment: CDR1 MGHDK and CDR2 SYGVNS. The CDR3 has 15 amino acids. Trimming removed 10 bases at V and 2 bases at J, with 19 bases between. CDR3: CAIHALGNLTDTQYF. CDR3 coding DNA: TGTGCCATCCATGCCCTGGGCAACCTCACAGATACGCAGTATTTT.

This clone was detected only once. The rearrangement joins TRBV7-3 to TRBJ2-5; D may be TRBD2 (5 bases). V lost 4 bases to trimming and J lost 5 bases, with 11 bases between them. CDR3 length equals 13 residues. Per the germline V gene, CDR1 is SGHTA and CDR2 is FQGTGA. CDR3: CASSSLGSETQYF. For the CDR3, the DNA is TGTGCCAGCAGCTCACTAGGGAGTGAGACCCAGTACTTC.

The chain couples TRBV9 to TRBJ1-4; D is uncertain. Germline V lookup: CDR1 SGDLS, CDR2 YYNGEE. The CDR3 totals 15 residues. V shed 3 bases and J shed 4 bases, with 13 bases lying between them. CDR3 loop: CASSGASPNNEKLFF. Written as DNA, the CDR3 is TGTGCCAGCAGCGGAGCAAGCCCTAATAATGAAAAACTGTTTTTT.

CDR3 residues: CAISRLEGGGTEAFF. CDR3 in DNA: TGTGCCATCAGTAGGCTGGAGGGAGGGGGTACTGAAGCTTTCTTT. The rearrangement uses TRBV10-3 and TRBJ1-1, with TRBD1 as a possible D gene (6 bases). Trimming cost V 5 bases and J 5 bases, with 18 bases left between them. The CDR3 spans 15 residues. Per germline, CDR1 ENHRY and CDR2 SYGVKD.

The chain links TRBV7-6 to TRBJ2-7; 7 nucleotides agree with TRBD2. With V trimmed by 5 bases and J by 6 bases, 10 bases remained unmatched. There are 14 residues in the CDR3. Per the germline V gene, CDR1 is SGHVS and CDR2 is FNYEAQ. The CDR3 DNA reads as TGTGCCAGCAGCCCTGGACTAGGAGGGTCCGAGCAGTACTTC. Protein: CASSPGLGGSEQYF.

The chain has TRBV4-1 and TRBJ1-5, with a weak D call TRBD1 (6 bases). This CDR3 region has 15 residues. Trimming pared 1 base from V and 2 bases from J, leaving 9 bases between. Per the germline V gene, CDR1 is MGHRA and CDR2 is YSYEKL. The DNA of the CDR3 is TGCGCCAGCAGCCAAGCAGGGGCTGGCAATCAGCCCCAGCATTTT. Protein sequence: CASSQAGAGNQPQHF.

This clone was counted between two and nine times. This chain uses TRBV12-5 with TRBJ1-1; 9 nucleotides agree with TRBD1. The V segment lost 7 bases and the J segment 5 bases; nucleotides outside the gene matches: 2. Germline V gene lookup returns CDR1 LGHNT and CDR2 FRNRAP. CDR3 length equals 12 residues. The CDR3 DNA reads as TGTGCTAGTGTACAGGGGGCTACTGAAGCTTTCTTT. This sequence encodes CASVQGATEAFF.